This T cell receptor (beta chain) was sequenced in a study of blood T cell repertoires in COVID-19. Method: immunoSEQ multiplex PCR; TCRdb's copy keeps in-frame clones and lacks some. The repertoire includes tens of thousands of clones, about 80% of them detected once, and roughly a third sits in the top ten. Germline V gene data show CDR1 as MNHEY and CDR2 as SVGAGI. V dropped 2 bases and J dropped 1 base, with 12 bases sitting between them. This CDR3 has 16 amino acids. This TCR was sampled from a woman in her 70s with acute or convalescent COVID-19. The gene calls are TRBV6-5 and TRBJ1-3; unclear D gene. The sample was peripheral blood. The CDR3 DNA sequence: TGTGCCAGCAGTTACGGAGGCCCTACATCTGGAAACACCATATATTTT. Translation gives CASSYGGPTSGNTIYF.